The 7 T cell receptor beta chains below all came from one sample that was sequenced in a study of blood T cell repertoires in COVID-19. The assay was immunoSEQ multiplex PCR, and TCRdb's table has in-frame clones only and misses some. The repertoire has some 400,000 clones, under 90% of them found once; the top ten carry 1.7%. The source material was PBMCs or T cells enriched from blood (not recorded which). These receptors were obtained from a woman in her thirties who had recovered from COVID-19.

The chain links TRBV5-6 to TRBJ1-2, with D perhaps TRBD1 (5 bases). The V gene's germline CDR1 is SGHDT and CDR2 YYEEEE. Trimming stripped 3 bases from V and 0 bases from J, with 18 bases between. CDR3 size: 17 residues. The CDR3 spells CASSYRQLPLANYGYTF. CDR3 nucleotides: TGTGCCAGCAGCTATAGACAGCTCCCGCTAGCTAACTATGGCTACACCTTC.

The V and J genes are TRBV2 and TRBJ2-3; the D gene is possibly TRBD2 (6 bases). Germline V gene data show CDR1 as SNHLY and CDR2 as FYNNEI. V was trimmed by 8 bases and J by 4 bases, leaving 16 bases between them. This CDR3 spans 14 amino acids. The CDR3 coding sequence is TGTGCCAGCCGGGTTGGGACTGTTCCAGATACGCAGTATTTT. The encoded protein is CASRVGTVPDTQYF.

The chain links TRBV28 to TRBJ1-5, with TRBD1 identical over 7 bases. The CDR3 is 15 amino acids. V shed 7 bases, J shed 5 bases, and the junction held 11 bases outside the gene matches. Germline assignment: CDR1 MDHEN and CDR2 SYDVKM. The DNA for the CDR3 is TGTGCCAGCACCGTCCTCGGGACAGAATATCAGCCCCAGCATTTT. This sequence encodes CASTVLGTEYQPQHF.

The CDR3 coding sequence is TGTGCCACCAGTCCGGGACAGCGCTCTGGGGCCAACGTCCTGACTTTC. Its protein product is CATSPGQRSGANVLTF. The rearrangement uses TRBV24-1 and TRBJ2-6, with 7 positions matching TRBD1. Germline CDR1 KGHDR, CDR2 SFDVKD. The CDR3 is made up of 16 amino acids. V shed 6 bases and J 0 bases; nucleotides not matched to a gene: 4.

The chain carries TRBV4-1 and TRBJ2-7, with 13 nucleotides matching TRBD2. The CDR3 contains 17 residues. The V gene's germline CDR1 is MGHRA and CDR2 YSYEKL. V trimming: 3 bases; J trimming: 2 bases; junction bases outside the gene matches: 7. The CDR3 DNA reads TGCGCCAGCAGCCATCCCGGGACTAGCGGGAAGACCTACGAGCAGTACTTC. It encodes CASSHPGTSGKTYEQYF.

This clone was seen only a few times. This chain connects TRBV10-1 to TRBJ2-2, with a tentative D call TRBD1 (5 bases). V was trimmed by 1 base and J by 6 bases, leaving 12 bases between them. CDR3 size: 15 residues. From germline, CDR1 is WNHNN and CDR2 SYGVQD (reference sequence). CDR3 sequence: CASSELKGLAGELFF. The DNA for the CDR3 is TGCGCCAGCAGTGAGTTGAAGGGGCTGGCCGGGGAGCTGTTTTTT.

CDR3 loop: CASGTYRDTEAFF. CDR3 nucleotide sequence: TGTGCCAGCGGTACTTACAGGGACACTGAAGCTTTCTTT. The rearrangement joins TRBV27 to TRBJ1-1; TRBD1 is a possible D gene (6 bases). The CDR3 has 13 residues. In germline, CDR1 is MNHEY, CDR2 SMNVEV (reference sequence). The germline V and J ends were trimmed by 8 bases and 3 bases, with 13 bases remaining between them.